This TCR beta chain is drawn from a study of blood T cell repertoires in COVID-19. Looking at the study overall: Researchers got acute and convalescent COVID-19 samples from the United States, Italy and Spain. T cells, B-cell-depleted T cells, or PBMCs supplied cDNA or gDNA.

Germline CDR1 and CDR2: KGHSY and FQNENV. This CDR3 comprises 18 residues. Trimming took 2 bases from V and 2 from J; bases not matched to a gene: 8. Source study methods: For nucleated cells, counts were estimated from reference gene primer amplification. Using immunoSEQ multiplex PCR, the repertoire was profiled, and TCRdb retains in-frame clones only, with some absent. That table supplies the V and J calls and clone size; D and trimming were determined from the DNA. The sample contains around 100,000 clones, about 90% of which appear only once. V usage is TRBV16 and J usage is TRBJ1-4; 10 bases are shared with TRBD1. The sequenced sample was peripheral blood. The TCR was taken from a man aged 30 to 39 in a cohort sampled during active COVID-19. DNA of the CDR3: TGTGCCAGCAGCCAAGGGGACAGGGGAGTTGTGACTAATGAAAAACTGTTTTTT. It specifies CASSQGDRGVVTNEKLFF.